Listed below are T cell receptor beta chains from one sample, sequenced in a study of blood T cell repertoires in COVID-19. Profiled with immunoSEQ multiplex PCR; TCRdb holds only in-frame clones, not every one. The sample shows 120,000 to 150,000 clones, 84% of them seen only once. Sequenced sample: PBMCs or T cells enriched from blood (not recorded which). These receptor sequences come from a man between 35 and 55 years old with acute COVID-19. The CDR3 runs from the conserved cysteine through the conserved F or W. D genes are given only for firm matches. Where a row states a size, it is once, few, many or the class of an expanded clone; other rows omit it.

J gene,D gene,V gene,clone size,CDR3 DNA,CDR3 protein
TRBJ2-7,TRBD1,TRBV19,.,TGTGCCAGTAGCGACAGGGGACGTTACGAGCAGTACTTC,CASSDRGRYEQYF
TRBJ2-1,.,TRBV12-3/TRBV12-4,few,TGTGCCAGCAGTTTAGACAGTTGGAATGAGCAGTTCTTC,CASSLDSWNEQFF
TRBJ2-3,TRBD1,TRBV24-1,.,TGTGCCACCAGTGCCTCGGACAGGGGGTTGGCAGATACGCAGTATTTT,CATSASDRGLADTQYF
TRBJ2-1,TRBD2,TRBV24-1,.,TGTGCCACCAGTGACGCCGGGAGGATCTACAATGAGCAGTTCTTC,CATSDAGRIYNEQFF
TRBJ1-2,.,TRBV28,.,TGTGCCAGCAGTTTGCCGTGGACAGCTGCTAACTATGGCTACACCTTC,CASSLPWTAANYGYTF
TRBJ2-1,.,TRBV24-1,.,TGTGCCACCAGGAACCCGGGAACCCATGAGCAGTTCTTC,CATRNPGTHEQFF
TRBJ1-1,TRBD1,TRBV15,.,TGTGCGGGGGGCAGGGGGCGCAACACTGAAGCTTTCTTT,CAGGRGRNTEAFF
TRBJ2-7,TRBD1,TRBV2,.,TGTGCCAGCAGTTTCACGCCGGGACAGGGGGATGACGAGCAGTACTTC,CASSFTPGQGDDEQYF
TRBJ2-5,TRBD2,TRBV9,.,TGTGCCAGCAGCCTGGGACTAGCGGACTTTGGTGAGACCCAGTACTTC,CASSLGLADFGETQYF
TRBJ1-2,.,TRBV5-4,.,TGTGCCAGCAGCTTGGCCCCCAGGGCTAACTATGGCTACACCTTC,CASSLAPRANYGYTF
TRBJ1-2,.,TRBV6-4,.,TGTGCCAGCAGCCCACAGGCACGGGGGGGCTACACCTTC,CASSPQARGGYTF
TRBJ2-7,TRBD2,TRBV19,.,TGTGCCAGTAGTCGGGAGGGCCGCTACGAGCAGTACTTC,CASSREGRYEQYF
TRBJ2-4,TRBD2,TRBV2,.,TGTGCCAGCAGTGAATTCTTTAACGGACTAGCGGGGGGTCAACTAGCCAAAAACATTCAGTACTTC,CASSEFFNGLAGGQLAKNIQYF
TRBJ1-2,TRBD1,TRBV28,.,TGTGCCAGCAGTCCCCTATCACAGGGGAACTATGGCTACACCTTC,CASSPLSQGNYGYTF
TRBJ2-7,.,TRBV28,.,TGTGCCAGCAGTGCGGTAGCGGACTCCTACGAGCAGTACTTC,CASSAVADSYEQYF
TRBJ2-1,.,TRBV10-3,.,TGTGCCATCAGTGAGGGTGCTACTGAGCAGTTCTTC,CAISEGATEQFF